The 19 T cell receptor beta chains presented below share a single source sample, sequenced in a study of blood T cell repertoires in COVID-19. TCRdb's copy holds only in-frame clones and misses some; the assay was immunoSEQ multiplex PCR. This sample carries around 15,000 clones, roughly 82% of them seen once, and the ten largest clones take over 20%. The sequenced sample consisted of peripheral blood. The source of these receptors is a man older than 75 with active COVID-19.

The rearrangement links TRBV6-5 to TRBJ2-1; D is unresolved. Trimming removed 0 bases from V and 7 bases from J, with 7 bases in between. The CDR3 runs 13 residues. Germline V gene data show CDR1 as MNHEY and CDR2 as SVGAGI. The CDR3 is CASSYSFQNEQFF. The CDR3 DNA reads TGTGCCAGCAGTTACTCGTTCCAGAATGAGCAGTTCTTC.

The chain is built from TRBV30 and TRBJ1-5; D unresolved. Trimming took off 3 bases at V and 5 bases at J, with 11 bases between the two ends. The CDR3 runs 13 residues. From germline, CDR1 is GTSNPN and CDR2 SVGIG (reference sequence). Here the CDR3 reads CAWRGQQHQPQHF. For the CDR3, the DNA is TGTGCCTGGAGGGGCCAGCAACATCAGCCCCAGCATTTT.

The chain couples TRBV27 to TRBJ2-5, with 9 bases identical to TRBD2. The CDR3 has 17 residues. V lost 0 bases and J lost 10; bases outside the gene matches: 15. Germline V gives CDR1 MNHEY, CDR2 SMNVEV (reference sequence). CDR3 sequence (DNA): TGTGCCAGCAGTTTATCGGCGGGGGGGGAGGGCGTCTGGGACCAGTACTTC. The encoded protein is CASSLSAGGEGVWDQYF.

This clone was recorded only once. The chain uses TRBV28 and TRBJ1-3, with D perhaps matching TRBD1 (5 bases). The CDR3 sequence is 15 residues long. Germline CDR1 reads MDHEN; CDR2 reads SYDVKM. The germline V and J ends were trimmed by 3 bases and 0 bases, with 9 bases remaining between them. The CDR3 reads CASSLAGPSGNTIYF. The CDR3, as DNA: TGTGCCAGCAGTTTGGCGGGACCCTCTGGAAACACCATATATTTT.

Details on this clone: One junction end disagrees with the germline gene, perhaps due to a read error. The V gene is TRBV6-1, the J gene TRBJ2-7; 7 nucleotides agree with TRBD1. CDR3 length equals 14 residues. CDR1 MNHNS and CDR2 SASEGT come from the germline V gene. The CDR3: CASREGQATYEQYF. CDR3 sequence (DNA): TGTGCCAGCAGGGAAGGACAGGCCACCTACGAGCAGTACTTC.

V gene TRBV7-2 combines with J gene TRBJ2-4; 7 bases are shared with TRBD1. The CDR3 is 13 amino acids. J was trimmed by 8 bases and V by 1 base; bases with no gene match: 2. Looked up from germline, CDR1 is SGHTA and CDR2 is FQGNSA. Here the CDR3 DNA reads TGTGCCAGCAGCTTAGGAGGGGGCGACATTCAGTACTTC. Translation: CASSLGGGDIQYF.

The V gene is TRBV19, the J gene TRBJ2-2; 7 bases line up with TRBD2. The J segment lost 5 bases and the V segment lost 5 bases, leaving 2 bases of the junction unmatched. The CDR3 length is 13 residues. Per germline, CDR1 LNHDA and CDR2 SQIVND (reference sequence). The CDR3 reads CASSVGGTGELFF. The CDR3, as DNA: TGTGCCAGTAGTGTCGGGGGGACCGGGGAGCTGTTTTTT.

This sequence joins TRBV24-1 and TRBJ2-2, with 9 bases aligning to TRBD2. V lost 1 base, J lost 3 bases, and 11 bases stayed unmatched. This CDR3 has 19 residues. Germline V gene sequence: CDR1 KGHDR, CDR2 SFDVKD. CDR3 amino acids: CATSDFEGSGRWDTGELFF. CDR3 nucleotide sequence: TGTGCCACCAGTGATTTCGAGGGTAGCGGGAGATGGGACACCGGGGAGCTGTTTTTT.

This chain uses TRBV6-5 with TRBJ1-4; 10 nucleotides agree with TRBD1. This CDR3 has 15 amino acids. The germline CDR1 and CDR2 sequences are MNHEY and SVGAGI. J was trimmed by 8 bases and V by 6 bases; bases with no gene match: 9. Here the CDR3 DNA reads TGTGCCAGCAGAGACAGGGGGCAAGGGGGAGAAAAACTGTTTTTT. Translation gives CASRDRGQGGEKLFF.

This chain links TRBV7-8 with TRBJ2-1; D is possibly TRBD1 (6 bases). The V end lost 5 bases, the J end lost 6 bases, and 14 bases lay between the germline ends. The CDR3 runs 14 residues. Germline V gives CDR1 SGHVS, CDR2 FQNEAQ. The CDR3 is CASSKSTGVNEQFF. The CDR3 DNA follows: TGTGCCAGCAGCAAATCGACAGGCGTCAATGAGCAGTTCTTC.

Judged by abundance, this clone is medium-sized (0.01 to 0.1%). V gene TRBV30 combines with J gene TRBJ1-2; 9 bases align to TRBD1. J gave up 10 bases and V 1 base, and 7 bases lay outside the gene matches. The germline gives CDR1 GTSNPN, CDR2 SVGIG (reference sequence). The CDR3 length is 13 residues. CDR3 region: CAWSAGTGTIYTF. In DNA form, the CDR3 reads TGTGCCTGGAGTGCCGGGACAGGGACGATCTACACCTTC. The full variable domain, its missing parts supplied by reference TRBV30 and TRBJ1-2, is SQTIHQWPATLVQPVGSPLSLECTVEGTSNPNLYWYRQAAGRGLQLLFYSVGIGQISSEVPQNLSASRPQDRQFILSSKKLLLSDSGFYLCAWSAGTGTIYTFGSGTRLTVV.

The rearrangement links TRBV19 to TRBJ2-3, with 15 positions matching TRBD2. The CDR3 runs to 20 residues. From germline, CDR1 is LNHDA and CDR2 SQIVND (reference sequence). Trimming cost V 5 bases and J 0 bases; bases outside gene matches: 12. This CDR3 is CASSFLGLAGGRGSTDTQYF. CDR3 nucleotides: TGTGCCAGTAGTTTCCTCGGACTAGCGGGAGGGCGGGGAAGCACAGATACGCAGTATTTT.

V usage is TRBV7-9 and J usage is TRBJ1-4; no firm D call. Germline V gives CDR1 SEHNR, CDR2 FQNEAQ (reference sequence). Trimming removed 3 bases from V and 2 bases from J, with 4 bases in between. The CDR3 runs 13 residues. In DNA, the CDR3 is TGTGCCAGCAGCTTTCTCACTAATGAAAAACTGTTTTTT. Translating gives CASSFLTNEKLFF.

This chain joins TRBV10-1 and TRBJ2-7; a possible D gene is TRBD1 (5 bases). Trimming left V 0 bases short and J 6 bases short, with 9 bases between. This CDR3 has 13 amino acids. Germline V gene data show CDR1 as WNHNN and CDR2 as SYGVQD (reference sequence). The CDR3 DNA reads TGCGCCAGCAGTGAGTCGTACACAGGCGAGCAGTACTTC. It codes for CASSESYTGEQYF.

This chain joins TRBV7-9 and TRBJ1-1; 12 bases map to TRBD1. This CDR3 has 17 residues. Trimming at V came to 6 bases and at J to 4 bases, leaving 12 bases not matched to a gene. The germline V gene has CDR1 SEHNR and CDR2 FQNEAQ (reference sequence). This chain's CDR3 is CASRLGTGGPLGTEAFF. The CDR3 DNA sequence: TGTGCCAGCAGGTTGGGGACAGGGGGCCCTTTGGGCACTGAAGCTTTCTTT.

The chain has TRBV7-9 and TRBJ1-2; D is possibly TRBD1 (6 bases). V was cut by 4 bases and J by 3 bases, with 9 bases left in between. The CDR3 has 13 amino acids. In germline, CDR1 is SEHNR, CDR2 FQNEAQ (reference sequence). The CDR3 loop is CASSSGEDYGYTF. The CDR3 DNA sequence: TGTGCCAGCAGCTCAGGGGAAGACTATGGCTACACCTTC.

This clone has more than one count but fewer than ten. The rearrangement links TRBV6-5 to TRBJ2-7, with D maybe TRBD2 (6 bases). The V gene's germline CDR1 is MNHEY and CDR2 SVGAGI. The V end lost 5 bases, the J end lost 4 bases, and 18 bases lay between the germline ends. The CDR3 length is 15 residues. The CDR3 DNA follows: TGTGCCAGCAGTCAATTATGGGCGGGAATGTACGAGCAGTACTTC. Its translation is CASSQLWAGMYEQYF.

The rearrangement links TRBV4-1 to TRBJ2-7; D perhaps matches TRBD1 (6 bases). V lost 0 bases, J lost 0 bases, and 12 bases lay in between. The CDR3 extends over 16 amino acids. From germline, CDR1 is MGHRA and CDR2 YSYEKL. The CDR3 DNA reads TGCGCCAGCAGCCAAGATCCCGGGACATCCTCCTACGAGCAGTACTTC. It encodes CASSQDPGTSSYEQYF.

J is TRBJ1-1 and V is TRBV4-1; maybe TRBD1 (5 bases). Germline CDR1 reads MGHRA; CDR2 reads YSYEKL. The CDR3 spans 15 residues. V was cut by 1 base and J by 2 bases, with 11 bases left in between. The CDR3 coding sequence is TGCGCCAGCAGCCAAGTTGGTCAGGGAAACACTGAAGCTTTCTTT. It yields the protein CASSQVGQGNTEAFF.